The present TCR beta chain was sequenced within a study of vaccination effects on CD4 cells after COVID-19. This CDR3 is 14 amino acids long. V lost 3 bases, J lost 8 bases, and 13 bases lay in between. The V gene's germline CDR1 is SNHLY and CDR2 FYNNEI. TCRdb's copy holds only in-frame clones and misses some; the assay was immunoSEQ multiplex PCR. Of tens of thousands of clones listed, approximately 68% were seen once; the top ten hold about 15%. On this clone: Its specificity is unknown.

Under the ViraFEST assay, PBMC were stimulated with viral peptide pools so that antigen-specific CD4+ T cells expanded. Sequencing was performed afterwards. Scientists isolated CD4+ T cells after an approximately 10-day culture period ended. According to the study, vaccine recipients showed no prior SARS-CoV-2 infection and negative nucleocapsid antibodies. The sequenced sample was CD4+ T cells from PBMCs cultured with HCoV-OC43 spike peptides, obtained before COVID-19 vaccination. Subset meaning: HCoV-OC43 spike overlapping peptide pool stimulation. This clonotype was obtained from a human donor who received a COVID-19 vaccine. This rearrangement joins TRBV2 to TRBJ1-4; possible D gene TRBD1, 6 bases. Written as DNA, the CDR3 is TGTGCCAGCAGTGACGGGGGGGCACGGGAAAAACTGTTTTTT. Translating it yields CASSDGGAREKLFF.